One sample yielded the 32 T cell receptor beta chains listed below, sequenced in a study of blood T cell repertoires in COVID-19. Libraries were prepared by immunoSEQ multiplex PCR; TCRdb keeps only in-frame clonotypes and omits some of them. There are some 250,000 clones in the sample; over 75% occur only once, and 0.7% lies in the top ten. Sequenced sample: peripheral blood. Receptors originate from a human donor in a cohort sampled during active COVID-19.

J is TRBJ1-4 and V is TRBV6-2 or TRBV6-3; no clear D gene. Trimming took off 5 bases at V and 15 bases at J, with 16 bases between the two ends. From germline, CDR1 is MNHEY and CDR2 SVGEGT. The CDR3 has 12 amino acids. The CDR3 protein is CASSPHRGGVFF. CDR3 nucleotides: TGTGCCAGCAGTCCCCACAGAGGCGGGGTGTTTTTT.

This rearrangement joins TRBV18 to TRBJ1-6; D is perhaps TRBD1 (5 bases). CDR3 length: 13 amino acids. Per germline, CDR1 KGHSH and CDR2 LQKENI. Deletions cut 4 bases from V and 6 bases from J, with 7 bases between. The CDR3 here is CASSLDSNSPLHF. In DNA, the CDR3 is TGTGCCAGCTCACTCGACAGTAATTCACCCCTCCACTTT.

Written as DNA, the CDR3 is TGTGCCAGCAGCCCTCAGGGGGTGGGCTACACCTTC. It yields the protein CASSPQGVGYTF. V is TRBV9 and J is TRBJ1-2; 7 nucleotides line up with TRBD1. Germline trimming cut 4 bases from V and 8 bases from J; bases unmatched to any gene: 5. The CDR3 has 12 residues. In germline, CDR1 is SGDLS, CDR2 YYNGEE.

In DNA form, the CDR3 reads TGTGCCAGCAGCTCATCCCCGGACAGGGGGCGATTCGGGGCCAACGTCCTGACTTTC. Its protein product is CASSSSPDRGRFGANVLTF. This chain joins TRBV7-9 and TRBJ2-6; 11 bases are shared with TRBD1. Germline values: CDR1 SEHNR, CDR2 FQNEAQ (reference sequence). The CDR3 spans 19 residues. The trim removed 4 bases at V and 4 bases at J, leaving 12 bases unmatched.

As to this clone: Other DNA sequences in this specimen translate into the identical CDR3. The V and J genes are TRBV19 and TRBJ1-1; no clear D. The CDR3 length is 14 residues. Germline CDR1 reads LNHDA; CDR2 reads SQIVND (reference sequence). Trimming removed 1 base from V and 1 base from J, with 7 bases in between. The CDR3 DNA sequence: TGTGCCAGTAGTATAGTCCGGGGGAACACTGAAGCTTTCTTT. Translation: CASSIVRGNTEAFF.

This clone appeared a single time. The chain links TRBV24-1 to TRBJ1-5, with a possible D match to TRBD1 (5 bases). The CDR3 sequence is 15 residues long. Germline-derived CDR1 and CDR2 are KGHDR and SFDVKD. With 3 bases removed from V and 3 bases from J, the gap between germline ends came to 11 bases. Here the CDR3 reads CATSDEQGLNQPQHF. The CDR3 DNA is TGTGCCACCAGTGATGAGCAGGGCCTCAATCAGCCCCAGCATTTT.

The genes are TRBV6-5 and TRBJ1-2; D is possibly TRBD1 (5 bases). Between the trimmed V and J ends, which lost 0 bases and 6 bases, there was a span of 11 bases. This CDR3 spans 14 amino acids. CDR1 is MNHEY and CDR2 is SVGAGI in the germline V gene. The CDR3 spells CASSYSGGANGYTF. The CDR3 region has the DNA TGTGCCAGCAGTTACTCGGGAGGGGCTAATGGCTACACCTTC.

CDR3 nucleotides: TGTGCCAGCAGTTTTTCCGGCGCAGGGGGCGGGGAGCTGTTTTTT. Protein sequence: CASSFSGAGGGELFF. This chain uses TRBV28 with TRBJ2-2; 7 nucleotides line up with TRBD1. Germline assignment: CDR1 MDHEN and CDR2 SYDVKM. V lost 3 bases to trimming and J lost 7 bases; unmatched junction nucleotides: 8. The CDR3 extends over 15 amino acids. The full variable domain, in which reference TRBV28 and TRBJ2-2 provide the parts outside the CDR3, is DVKVTQSSRYLVKRTGEKVFLECVQDMDHENMFWYRQDPGLGLRLIYFSYDVKMKEKGDIPEGYSVSREKKERFSLILESASTNQTSMYLCASSFSGAGGGELFFGEGSRLTVL.

This chain joins TRBV6-5 and TRBJ2-7, with 7 bases that match TRBD1. The CDR3 runs 15 residues. The trim removed 5 bases at V and 5 bases at J, leaving 12 bases unmatched. The germline CDR1 and CDR2 sequences are MNHEY and SVGAGI. CDR3 loop: CASSRQGLSVHEQYF. CDR3 nucleotides: TGTGCCAGCAGTCGACAGGGCTTAAGTGTCCACGAGCAGTACTTC.

The genes are TRBV19 and TRBJ2-7; 10 nucleotides match TRBD2. In germline, CDR1 is LNHDA, CDR2 SQIVND (reference sequence). The CDR3 extends over 15 amino acids. V lost 3 bases and J lost 2; bases outside the gene matches: 4. This chain's CDR3 is CASSIGLAGAYEQYF. Here the CDR3 DNA reads TGTGCCAGTAGTATCGGTCTAGCGGGAGCCTACGAGCAGTACTTC.

This sequence joins TRBV19 and TRBJ2-7; D might be TRBD1 (6 bases). Germline assignment: CDR1 LNHDA and CDR2 SQIVND (reference sequence). CDR3 length equals 13 residues. The V end was cut by 6 bases, the J end by 1 base, with 10 bases between. CDR3 sequence reads: CASSLDRSYEQYF. The CDR3 nucleotides read TGTGCCAGTAGCCTGGACAGATCCTACGAGCAGTACTTC.

The rearrangement joins TRBV4-3 to TRBJ1-5, with D unresolved. The CDR3 runs 13 residues. V was pared by 4 bases and J by 2 bases, with 6 bases between. Germline V CDR1 and CDR2: LGHNA, YSLEER. The CDR3: CASSPSRNQPQHF. The CDR3, as DNA: TGCGCCAGCAGCCCCTCCCGCAATCAGCCCCAGCATTTT.

J is TRBJ1-6 and V is TRBV5-4, with TRBD1 matching 7 bases. In germline, CDR1 is SGHNT, CDR2 YYREEE (reference sequence). With 3 bases clipped from V and 9 bases from J, the junction kept 9 bases outside the gene matches. CDR3 length equals 15 residues. CDR3 DNA sequence: TGTGCCAGCAGCTCAGCCGGGACAGAGAGTTCACCCCTCCACTTT. Residues: CASSSAGTESSPLHF.

V gene TRBV7-2 combines with J gene TRBJ1-3; D perhaps matches TRBD1 (5 bases). Trimming stripped 5 bases from V and 4 bases from J, with 21 bases between. This CDR3 contains 17 residues. Germline V CDR1 and CDR2: SGHTA, FQGNSA. The CDR3 loop reads CASSPAGTTTSGNTIYF. CDR3 DNA sequence: TGTGCCAGCAGCCCAGCCGGGACTACAACGTCGGGAAACACCATATATTTT.

The V and J genes are TRBV5-1 and TRBJ2-1, with 7 bases matching TRBD1. The CDR3 contains 14 residues. The germline V gene has CDR1 SGHRS and CDR2 YFSETQ. The trim removed 1 base at V and 8 bases at J, leaving 6 bases unmatched. CDR3 DNA: TGCGCCAGCAGCTTGACCGCAGGGGGTCATGAGCAGTTCTTC. Translation: CASSLTAGGHEQFF. The variable domain in full, completed from reference TRBV5-1 and TRBJ2-1, reads KAGVTQTPRYLIKTRGQQVTLSCSPISGHRSVSWYQQTPGQGLQFLFEYFSETQRNKGNFPGRFSGRQFSNSRSEMNVSTLELGDSALYLCASSLTAGGHEQFFGPGTRLTVL.

CDR3 coding DNA: TGCGCCAGCAGCCAAGCGGACGGGGGCGGGAGCTATGGCTACACCTTC. It is translated as CASSQADGGGSYGYTF. The rearrangement joins TRBV4-3 to TRBJ1-2, with a tentative D call TRBD1 (6 bases). There are 16 residues in the CDR3. The germline CDR1 and CDR2 sequences are LGHNA and YSLEER. Trimming took 1 base from V and 4 from J, leaving 16 bases between them.

The rearrangement joins TRBV6-5 to TRBJ2-1, with TRBD2 as a possible D gene (6 bases). V gave up 4 bases and J gave up 9 bases, with 16 bases separating them. This CDR3 spans 14 amino acids. In germline, CDR1 is MNHEY, CDR2 SVGAGI. The CDR3 sequence: CASSFEWGGGEQFF. The DNA of the CDR3 is TGTGCCAGCAGTTTCGAATGGGGAGGAGGTGAGCAGTTCTTC.

V and J are TRBV15 and TRBJ2-7; 11 bases map to TRBD1. CDR1 and CDR2 (germline): LNHNV, YYDKDF (reference sequence). The CDR3 loop spans 15 amino acids. V was pared by 3 bases and J by 4 bases, with 5 bases of the junction left unmatched. CDR3 sequence (DNA): TGTGCCACCAGCAGGGACAGGGGGCACGGGTACGAGCAGTACTTC. Translated, it gives CATSRDRGHGYEQYF. The variable domain in full, completed from reference TRBV15 and TRBJ2-7, reads DAMVIQNPRYQVTQFGKPVTLSCSQTLNHNVMYWYQQKSSQAPKLLFHYYDKDFNNEADTPDNFQSRRPNTSFCFLDIRSPGLGDTAMYLCATSRDRGHGYEQYFGPGTRLTVT.

The V and J genes are TRBV19 and TRBJ2-7; TRBD1 aligns across 8 bases. This CDR3 is built from 13 residues. Germline CDR1 is LNHDA and CDR2 is SQIVND (reference sequence). V shed 5 bases, J shed 3 bases, and the junction held 3 bases outside the gene matches. The chain's CDR3 is CASSRQGNYEQYF. The CDR3 bases are TGTGCCAGTAGTCGACAGGGGAACTACGAGCAGTACTTC. Drawing the rest from reference TRBV19 and TRBJ2-7, the complete variable domain is DGGITQSPKYLFRKEGQNVTLSCEQNLNHDAMYWYRQDPGQGLRLIYYSQIVNDFQKGDIAEGYSVSREKKESFPLTVTSAQKNPTAFYLCASSRQGNYEQYFGPGTRLTVT.

The table lists this clone with a few counts. This CDR3 reads CASSLRLAGAYEQYF. The CDR3 region has the DNA TGTGCCAGCAGCCTCAGACTAGCGGGGGCCTACGAGCAGTACTTC. V gene TRBV3-1 (or the pseudogene TRBV3-2) combines with J gene TRBJ2-7, with 12 bases that match TRBD2. V dropped 4 bases and J dropped 2; count of bases not matched to a gene: 3. The CDR3 loop spans 15 amino acids. Per the germline V gene, CDR1 is LGHDT and CDR2 is YNNKEL (reference sequence).

The chain uses TRBV9 and TRBJ1-3, with D unresolved. V was shortened by 2 bases and J by 0 bases, with 15 bases between the two germline ends. The CDR3 sequence is 17 residues long. CDR1 is SGDLS and CDR2 is YYNGEE in the germline V gene. CDR3 region: CASSVAGAGLSGNTIYF. The DNA for the CDR3 is TGTGCCAGCAGCGTCGCCGGCGCGGGCCTCTCTGGAAACACCATATATTTT.

This rearrangement joins TRBV6-1 to TRBJ2-5; 7 positions agree with TRBD1. Germline trimming cut 1 base from V and 1 base from J; bases unmatched to any gene: 12. CDR1 is MNHNS and CDR2 is SASEGT in the germline V gene. This CDR3 spans 18 amino acids. The CDR3 loop is CASSEGYIGQAGQETQYF. CDR3 sequence (DNA): TGTGCCAGCAGTGAAGGGTATATTGGACAGGCAGGCCAAGAGACCCAGTACTTC.

This chain joins TRBV6-2 or TRBV6-3 and TRBJ1-1; TRBD1 is a possible D gene (5 bases). Trimming pared 2 bases from V and 4 bases from J, leaving 14 bases between. Germline V gene data show CDR1 as MNHEY and CDR2 as SVGEGT. CDR3 size: 15 residues. The CDR3 sequence: CASSYPAGWSTEAFF. The CDR3 DNA sequence: TGTGCCAGCAGTTACCCCGCAGGGTGGAGCACTGAAGCTTTCTTT.

The chain links TRBV7-9 to TRBJ2-7, with 9 bases fitting TRBD2. The CDR3 is 15 amino acids. Germline assignment: CDR1 SEHNR and CDR2 FQNEAQ (reference sequence). J lost 10 bases, V lost 5 bases, and 15 bases had no gene match. The CDR3 nucleotides are TGTGCCAGCAGCCCCGGCGAGCGGGAGGTAGACACCCAGTACTTC. This translates into CASSPGEREVDTQYF.

V gene TRBV28 combines with J gene TRBJ1-5, with TRBD1 matching over 9 bases. Trimming cost V 4 bases and J 5 bases; bases outside gene matches: 9. The CDR3 has 16 residues. Germline values: CDR1 MDHEN, CDR2 SYDVKM. The CDR3 protein is CASSSSRQGGYQPQHF. Written as DNA, the CDR3 is TGTGCCAGCAGTTCTTCACGACAGGGGGGGTATCAGCCCCAGCATTTT.

This CDR3 is CASSESAENTEAFF. CDR3 in DNA: TGCGCCAGCAGTGAGTCGGCAGAAAACACTGAAGCTTTCTTT. V gene TRBV10-2 combines with J gene TRBJ1-1, with D unresolved. Deletions cut 0 bases from V and 2 bases from J, with 7 bases between. Germline lookup yields CDR1 WSHSY and CDR2 SAAADI. CDR3 size: 14 residues.

The chain recombines TRBV19 with TRBJ1-6; TRBD1 matches at 7 bases. V trimming: 7 bases; J trimming: 6 bases; junction bases outside the gene matches: 9. From germline, CDR1 is LNHDA and CDR2 SQIVND (reference sequence). This CDR3 has 15 residues. The CDR3 sequence: CASNWDSSTNSPLHF. The CDR3 DNA follows: TGTGCCAGTAACTGGGACAGTTCCACTAATTCACCCCTCCACTTT.

The V call is TRBV7-9, the J call TRBJ2-1, with 10 nucleotides matching TRBD2. With V trimmed by 3 bases and J by 3 bases, 5 bases remained unmatched. CDR1 and CDR2 (germline): SEHNR, FQNEAQ (reference sequence). The CDR3 sequence is 16 residues long. Here the CDR3 reads CASSFSGLAHYNEQFF. The CDR3, as DNA: TGTGCCAGCAGCTTCTCGGGACTAGCGCACTACAATGAGCAGTTCTTC.

This rearrangement joins TRBV4-3 to TRBJ1-1; D is uncertain. Germline V gene sequence: CDR1 LGHNA, CDR2 YSLEER. The CDR3 has 15 amino acids. Deletions cut 4 bases from V and 1 base from J, with 13 bases between. The CDR3 DNA reads TGCGCCAGCAGCCCGGACTTGGGAAGGAACACTGAAGCTTTCTTT. Protein: CASSPDLGRNTEAFF.

The gene calls are TRBV10-3 and TRBJ2-2; 9 bases fit TRBD1. CDR3 size: 19 residues. The germline gives CDR1 ENHRY, CDR2 SYGVKD. The V and J ends lost 3 bases and 4 bases, in that order; junction bases with no gene match: 15. DNA for the CDR3: TGTGCCATCAGTGACGGTGGAATAACCGGGACAGGGCTCACCGGGGAGCTGTTTTTT. It codes for CAISDGGITGTGLTGELFF.

V usage is TRBV18 and J usage is TRBJ2-5; TRBD1 agrees at 8 bases. Germline CDR1 is KGHSH and CDR2 is LQKENI. CDR3 size: 15 residues. The V gene end was trimmed by 3 bases and the J gene end by 5 bases; junction bases not matched to a gene: 8. CDR3 region: CASSPYRQGWETQYF. The CDR3 nucleotides read TGTGCCAGCTCACCGTATAGACAGGGGTGGGAGACCCAGTACTTC.

The V gene is TRBV18, the J gene TRBJ1-4, with 10 bases lining up with TRBD1. Germline V lookup: CDR1 KGHSH, CDR2 LQKENI. The V segment lost 5 bases and the J segment 7 bases; nucleotides outside the gene matches: 7. CDR3 size: 15 residues. The CDR3 nucleotides are TGTGCCAGCTCATCGGGACAGGGGACTTCTGAAAAACTGTTTTTT. This codes for CASSSGQGTSEKLFF. Full variable domain (rest looked up from reference TRBV18 and TRBJ1-4): NAGVMQNPRHLVRRRGQEARLRCSPMKGHSHVYWYRQLPEEGLKFMVYLQKENIIDESGMPKERFSAEFPKEGPSILRIQQVVRGDSAAYFCASSSGQGTSEKLFFGSGTQLSVL.